The 28 T cell receptor beta chains below were found in one sample sequenced in a study of beta chain features in type 1 diabetes. The study, taken as a whole, reports: Type 1 diabetes patients had TCRB CDR3s that were shorter (moderately but significantly so) in all four CD4+ subsets.

The authors reverse transcribed all of the isolated RNA, so sequencing captured expressed TCRB transcripts. Clones were read by immunoSEQ multiplex PCR, and TCRdb kept only the in-frame ones, dropping some. The table has 250,000 or so clones, more than 11% seen once. Their target antigens are unknown. Material for sequencing was naive CD4+ T cells from blood. These receptors all come from a young man with type 1 diabetes.

The chain employs TRBV30 and TRBJ2-1, with D maybe TRBD1 (6 bases). The CDR3 totals 13 residues. Trimming pared 2 bases from V and 4 bases from J, leaving 9 bases between. The V gene's germline CDR1 is GTSNPN and CDR2 SVGIG (reference sequence). CDR3 bases: TGTGCCTGGAGTTGGGGGCAGTACAATGAGCAGTTCTTC. This encodes CAWSWGQYNEQFF.

This clone came up once. The chain is built from TRBV5-1 and TRBJ2-3; tentatively, D is TRBD1 (6 bases). The length of the CDR3 is 14 residues. Germline V gives CDR1 SGHRS, CDR2 YFSETQ. V dropped 2 bases and J dropped 2 bases, with 9 bases sitting between them. CDR3 protein: CASSFEGVTDTQYF. CDR3 DNA: TGCGCCAGCAGCTTCGAGGGGGTCACAGATACGCAGTATTTT.

This clone was seen more than once but under ten times. The rearrangement uses TRBV19 and TRBJ1-5, with 8 bases matching TRBD1. The CDR3 runs to 16 residues. The ends lost 3 bases at V and 4 bases at J; junction bases unmatched: 8. In germline, CDR1 is LNHDA, CDR2 SQIVND (reference sequence). The CDR3: CASSIAPRQGNQPQHF. As DNA, the CDR3 is TGTGCCAGTAGTATTGCGCCGCGACAGGGGAATCAGCCCCAGCATTTT.

The genes are TRBV5-1 and TRBJ2-2, with a weak D call TRBD1 (6 bases). The CDR3 contains 16 residues. In germline, CDR1 is SGHRS, CDR2 YFSETQ. Trimming took off 0 bases at V and 0 bases at J, with 9 bases between the two ends. The CDR3 region is CASSLGTAANTGELFF. The CDR3 coding sequence is TGCGCCAGCAGCTTGGGGACAGCCGCGAACACCGGGGAGCTGTTTTTT.

This clone was observed a few times. The chain has TRBV5-1 and TRBJ2-3, with D maybe TRBD1 (6 bases). The germline gives CDR1 SGHRS, CDR2 YFSETQ. V gave up 4 bases and J gave up 3 bases, with 12 bases separating them. The CDR3 is 14 residues long. This CDR3 is CASSEVDSTDTQYF. As DNA, the CDR3 is TGCGCCAGCAGCGAGGTGGACAGTACAGATACGCAGTATTTT.

This clone turned up a few times. V gene TRBV6-5 combines with J gene TRBJ2-5; 8 bases line up with TRBD1. J gave up 4 bases and V 2 bases, and 9 bases lay outside the gene matches. CDR1 and CDR2 from the germline V gene are MNHEY and SVGAGI. This CDR3 comprises 16 residues. The CDR3 region has the DNA TGTGCCAGCAGTTACGGACCCGGACAGGGATCAGAGACCCAGTACTTC. Translation: CASSYGPGQGSETQYF.

V and J are TRBV29-1 and TRBJ1-1; 8 bases match TRBD1. The length of the CDR3 is 14 residues. J lost 1 base, V lost 7 bases, and 8 bases had no gene match. Germline CDR1 is SQVTM and CDR2 is ANQGSEA. DNA of the CDR3: TGCAGCGCTGGAACAGGGGGTGGGAACACTGAAGCTTTCTTT. Residues: CSAGTGGGNTEAFF.

This clone has more than one count but fewer than ten. V is TRBV4-2 and J is TRBJ2-7, with TRBD2 identical over 13 bases. This CDR3 spans 16 amino acids. Trimming cost V 3 bases and J 2 bases; bases outside gene matches: 4. Germline CDR1 LGHNA, CDR2 YNFKEQ. The CDR3 nucleotides are TGTGCCAGCAGCCAGTCGGGACTAGCGGGACCCTACGAGCAGTACTTC. Its translation is CASSQSGLAGPYEQYF.

This clone was counted only a few times. CDR3 sequence: CTSSHLTSRGEQFF. The DNA for the CDR3 is TGCACCAGCAGCCATCTGACTAGTCGTGGCGAGCAGTTCTTC. The V call is TRBV1, the J call TRBJ2-1; the table names TRBD2, a call not compared with the DNA. TRBV1 is a known pseudogene. The CDR3 runs to 14 residues.

The chain uses TRBV11-2 and TRBJ2-5; 8 bases are a match to TRBD1. CDR3 size: 14 residues. V lost 4 bases and J lost 5; bases outside the gene matches: 6. Germline values: CDR1 SGHAT, CDR2 FQNNGV. The CDR3 DNA follows: TGTGCCAGCAGCTCCAGGACAGGGCTGGAGACCCAGTACTTC. This codes for CASSSRTGLETQYF.

This chain uses TRBV9 with TRBJ2-7, with TRBD1 matching over 9 bases. Germline CDR1 is SGDLS and CDR2 is YYNGEE. Trimming took 3 bases from V and 4 from J; bases not matched to a gene: 5. CDR3 length equals 14 residues. The CDR3 reads CASSAGTGQYEQYF. The CDR3 DNA reads as TGTGCCAGCAGCGCAGGGACAGGGCAGTACGAGCAGTACTTC.

A few counts support this clone. The rearrangement links TRBV30 to TRBJ1-1; 7 nucleotides agree with TRBD1. CDR1 is GTSNPN, CDR2 SVGIG, per germline (reference sequence). Unmatched junction bases numbered 5, after V lost 3 bases and J lost 10 bases. This CDR3 is 11 amino acids long. As DNA, the CDR3 is TGTGCCTGGAGGGAGGGGGCGAGAGCTTTCTTT. Amino acids: CAWREGARAFF.

The CDR3 coding sequence is TGCAGCGTTGAACTCTGGGCGGGTGGCTACACCTTC. It specifies CSVELWAGGYTF. The gene calls are TRBV29-1 and TRBJ1-2; D not resolved. The V gene's germline CDR1 is SQVTM and CDR2 ANQGSEA. Trimming stripped 2 bases from V and 7 bases from J, with 11 bases between. This CDR3 is 12 amino acids long.

This clone came up a few times. The chain links TRBV23-1 to TRBJ2-5; 11 nucleotides align to TRBD2. TRBV23-1 is assigned to the ORF class and has an uncertain function. The CDR3 has 23 residues. V was clipped by 1 base and J by 1 base; unmatched bases: 23. Here the CDR3 reads CASSQWEGQGVETSGTPQETQYF. The CDR3 DNA is TGCGCCAGCAGTCAATGGGAGGGGCAAGGCGTAGAGACTAGCGGGACCCCCCAAGAGACCCAGTACTTC.

The chain combines TRBV9 with TRBJ1-1; no definite D call. In germline, CDR1 is SGDLS, CDR2 YYNGEE. The CDR3 spans 15 residues. Trimming shortened V by 2 bases and J by 0 bases, and 11 bases separated the two germline ends. This CDR3 reads CASSVAETMNTEAFF. The CDR3 nucleotides are TGTGCCAGCAGCGTGGCCGAGACTATGAACACTGAAGCTTTCTTT.

The chain carries TRBV11-2 and TRBJ1-2, with D possibly being TRBD1 (6 bases). V was clipped by 3 bases and J by 4 bases, with 9 bases between them. Germline CDR1 SGHAT, CDR2 FQNNGV. This CDR3 spans 13 amino acids. In DNA, the CDR3 is TGTGCCAGCAGCTTCGGACAGTCCTATGGCTACACCTTC. It encodes CASSFGQSYGYTF.

The rearrangement uses TRBV19 and TRBJ1-2; 8 nucleotides agree with TRBD1. Germline CDR1 LNHDA, CDR2 SQIVND (reference sequence). V was pared by 3 bases and J by 4 bases, with 7 bases of the junction left unmatched. This CDR3 has 15 residues. This CDR3 reads CASSMDRAISYGYTF. The DNA of the CDR3 is TGTGCCAGTAGTATGGACAGGGCCATAAGCTATGGCTACACCTTC.

On this clone: Other DNA sequences from this sample encode an identical CDR3 as well. The chain is built from TRBV5-1 and TRBJ2-5, with 9 bases lining up with TRBD1. Germline V gene sequence: CDR1 SGHRS, CDR2 YFSETQ. The junction had 4 bases not matched to a gene; V was cut back by 4 bases and J by 3 bases. The CDR3 is 14 residues long. In DNA form, the CDR3 reads TGCGCCAGCAGCCCCGGGACAGGGAAAGAGACCCAGTACTTC. It yields the protein CASSPGTGKETQYF.

V is TRBV9 and J is TRBJ2-2; TRBD2 is a possible D gene (7 bases). Trimming shortened V by 0 bases and J by 0 bases, and 12 bases separated the two germline ends. CDR3 length: 17 amino acids. Germline assignment: CDR1 SGDLS and CDR2 YYNGEE. The CDR3 is CASSVDSGGANTGELFF. CDR3 bases: TGTGCCAGCAGCGTAGATTCGGGGGGCGCGAACACCGGGGAGCTGTTTTTT.

J is TRBJ2-1 and V is TRBV4-2; TRBD2 agrees at 12 bases. CDR3 length: 17 residues. Germline assignment: CDR1 LGHNA and CDR2 YNFKEQ. The V and J ends lost 0 bases and 5 bases, in that order; junction bases with no gene match: 5. CDR3 DNA sequence: TGTGCCAGCAGCCAAGAGACTAGCGGGAGATATCACAATGAGCAGTTCTTC. It codes for CASSQETSGRYHNEQFF.

The chain carries TRBV5-4 and TRBJ2-5; 9 bases fit TRBD2. The CDR3 is 17 amino acids. Germline V gene sequence: CDR1 SGHNT, CDR2 YYREEE (reference sequence). The V gene end was trimmed by 4 bases and the J gene end by 5 bases; junction bases not matched to a gene: 15. CDR3 in DNA: TGTGCCAGCAGCCCTCCTAGCGGGAAAGACCTAAGGGAGACCCAGTACTTC. This gives the protein CASSPPSGKDLRETQYF.

This sequence joins TRBV5-1 and TRBJ1-5, with D tentatively TRBD1 (5 bases). Germline CDR1 and CDR2: SGHRS and YFSETQ. The CDR3 is 16 residues long. Trimming removed 0 bases from V and 3 bases from J, with 13 bases in between. CDR3 region: CASSLGAGDYNQPQHF. The CDR3 bases are TGCGCCAGCAGCTTGGGGGCGGGGGATTACAATCAGCCCCAGCATTTT.

J is TRBJ1-2 and V is TRBV30, with D possibly being TRBD1 (6 bases). The V gene lost 2 bases and the J gene lost 8 bases, with 15 bases spanning the gap. The germline V gene has CDR1 GTSNPN and CDR2 SVGIG (reference sequence). This CDR3 spans 13 amino acids. CDR3: CAWSRRTAEGYTF. For the CDR3, the DNA is TGTGCCTGGAGTAGGAGGACAGCGGAGGGCTACACCTTC.

The gene calls are TRBV30 and TRBJ1-1; weak D call: TRBD1 (6 bases). The CDR3 has 12 amino acids. Germline V gene lookup returns CDR1 GTSNPN and CDR2 SVGIG (reference sequence). Trimming shortened V by 0 bases and J by 8 bases, and 10 bases separated the two germline ends. The DNA of the CDR3 is TGTGCCTGGAGTGTAGGGGGTTCGGAAGCTTTCTTT. It translates to CAWSVGGSEAFF.

This clone was counted only a few times. V usage is TRBV6-5 and J usage is TRBJ2-1; 7 bases align to TRBD2. V lost 4 bases, J lost 2 bases, and 8 bases stayed unmatched. Germline-derived CDR1 and CDR2 are MNHEY and SVGAGI. The CDR3 totals 16 residues. This chain's CDR3 is CASSSQSGDPYNEQFF. CDR3 in DNA: TGTGCCAGCAGTTCCCAAAGCGGGGATCCCTACAATGAGCAGTTCTTC.

This chain's CDR3 is CASTTSGIQYF. CDR3 coding DNA: TGTGCCAGCACAACTAGCGGGATTCAGTACTTC. The chain employs TRBV2 and TRBJ2-7; TRBD2 matches at 10 bases. The CDR3 runs to 11 residues. CDR1 SNHLY and CDR2 FYNNEI come from the germline V gene. Trimming at V came to 7 bases and at J to 10 bases, leaving 4 bases not matched to a gene.

This clone showed up just a few times. The chain couples TRBV11-2 to TRBJ2-7, with 8 positions matching TRBD1. Looked up from germline, CDR1 is SGHAT and CDR2 is FQNNGV. V dropped 1 base and J dropped 6; count of bases not matched to a gene: 5. The CDR3 covers 14 residues. Written as DNA, the CDR3 is TGTGCCAGCAGCTTAGTGTCAGGGGGCGCCGAGCAGTACTTC. Its translation is CASSLVSGGAEQYF.

The chain is built from TRBV5-1 and TRBJ1-1, with TRBD1 as a possible D gene (5 bases). The CDR3 covers 14 residues. Trimming took 4 bases from V and 11 from J, leaving 21 bases between them. CDR1 is SGHRS, CDR2 YFSETQ, per germline. The CDR3 coding sequence is TGCGCCAGCAGCCTGATGGGAGGAGGGGAAGGGGCTTTCTTT. Amino acids: CASSLMGGGEGAFF. Looking up the rest from reference TRBV5-1 and TRBJ1-1 gives the full variable domain: KAGVTQTPRYLIKTRGQQVTLSCSPISGHRSVSWYQQTPGQGLQFLFEYFSETQRNKGNFPGRFSGRQFSNSRSEMNVSTLELGDSALYLCASSLMGGGEGAFFGQGTRLTVV.